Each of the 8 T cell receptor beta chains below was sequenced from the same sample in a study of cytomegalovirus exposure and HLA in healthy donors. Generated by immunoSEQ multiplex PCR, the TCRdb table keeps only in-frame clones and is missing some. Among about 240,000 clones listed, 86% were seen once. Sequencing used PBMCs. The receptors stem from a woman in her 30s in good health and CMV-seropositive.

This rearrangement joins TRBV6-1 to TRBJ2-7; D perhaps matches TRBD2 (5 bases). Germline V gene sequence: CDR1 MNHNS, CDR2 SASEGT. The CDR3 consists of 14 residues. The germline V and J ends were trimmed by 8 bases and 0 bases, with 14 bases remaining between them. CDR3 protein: CASGRGASSYEQYF. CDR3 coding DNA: TGTGCCAGCGGACGGGGAGCGTCCTCCTACGAGCAGTACTTC.

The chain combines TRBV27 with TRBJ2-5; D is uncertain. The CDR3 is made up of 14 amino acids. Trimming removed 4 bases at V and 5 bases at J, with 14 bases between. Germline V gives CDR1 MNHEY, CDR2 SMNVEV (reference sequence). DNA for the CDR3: TGTGCCAGCAGTTCTGGTGGGCGCCGGGAGACCCAGTACTTC. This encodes CASSSGGRRETQYF.

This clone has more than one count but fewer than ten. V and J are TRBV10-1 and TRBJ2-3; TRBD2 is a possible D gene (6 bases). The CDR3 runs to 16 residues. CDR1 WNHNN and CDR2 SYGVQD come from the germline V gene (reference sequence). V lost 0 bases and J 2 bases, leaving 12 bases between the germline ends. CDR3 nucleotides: TGCGCCAGCAGTGAGTCGGTGGAGCGGGCCACAGATACGCAGTATTTT. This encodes CASSESVERATDTQYF.

CDR3 protein: CASSLAQTPYEQYF. The CDR3 DNA is TGCGCCAGCAGCTTGGCACAGACCCCCTACGAGCAGTACTTC. V usage is TRBV5-1 and J usage is TRBJ2-7, with D hard to call. The germline V gene encodes CDR1 SGHRS and CDR2 YFSETQ. Trimming left V 0 bases short and J 2 bases short, with 9 bases between. The CDR3 is 14 residues long. The whole variable domain, filled in from reference TRBV5-1 and TRBJ2-7, reads KAGVTQTPRYLIKTRGQQVTLSCSPISGHRSVSWYQQTPGQGLQFLFEYFSETQRNKGNFPGRFSGRQFSNSRSEMNVSTLELGDSALYLCASSLAQTPYEQYFGPGTRLTVT.

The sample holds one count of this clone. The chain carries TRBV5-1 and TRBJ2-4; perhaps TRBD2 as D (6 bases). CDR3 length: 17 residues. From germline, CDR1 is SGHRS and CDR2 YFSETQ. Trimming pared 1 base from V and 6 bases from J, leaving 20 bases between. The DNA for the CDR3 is TGCGCCAGCAGCTTGCGCTTGGTGCGGGATCAGGGAAACATTCAGTACTTC. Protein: CASSLRLVRDQGNIQYF.

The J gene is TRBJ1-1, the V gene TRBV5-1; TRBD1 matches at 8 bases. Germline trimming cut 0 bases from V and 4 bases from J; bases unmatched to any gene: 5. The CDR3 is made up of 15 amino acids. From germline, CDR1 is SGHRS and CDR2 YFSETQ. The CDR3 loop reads CASSLGTGWTTEAFF. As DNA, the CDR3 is TGCGCCAGCAGCTTGGGGACAGGGTGGACCACTGAAGCTTTCTTT.

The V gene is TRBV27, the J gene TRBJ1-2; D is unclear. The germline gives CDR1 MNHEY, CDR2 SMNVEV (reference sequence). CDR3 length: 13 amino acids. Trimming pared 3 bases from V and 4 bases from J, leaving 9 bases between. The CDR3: CASSLIGIYGYTF. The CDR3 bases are TGTGCCAGCAGTTTGATTGGCATCTATGGCTACACCTTC.

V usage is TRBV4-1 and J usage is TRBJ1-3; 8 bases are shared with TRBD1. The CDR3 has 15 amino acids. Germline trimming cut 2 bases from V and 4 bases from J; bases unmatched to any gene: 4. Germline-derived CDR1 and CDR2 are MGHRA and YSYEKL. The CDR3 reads CASSQQGAGGNTIYF. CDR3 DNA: TGCGCCAGCAGCCAACAGGGGGCTGGCGGAAACACCATATATTTT.